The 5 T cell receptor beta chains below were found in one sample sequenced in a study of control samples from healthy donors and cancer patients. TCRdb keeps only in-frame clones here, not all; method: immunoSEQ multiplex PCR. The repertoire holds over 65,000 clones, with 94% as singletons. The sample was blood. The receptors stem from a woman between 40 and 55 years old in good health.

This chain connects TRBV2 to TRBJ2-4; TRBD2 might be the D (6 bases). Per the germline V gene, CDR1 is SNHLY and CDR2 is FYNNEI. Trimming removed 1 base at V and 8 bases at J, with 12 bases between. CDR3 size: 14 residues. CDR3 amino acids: CASSEDRGGDIQYF. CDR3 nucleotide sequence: TGTGCCAGCAGTGAAGATCGAGGAGGGGACATTCAGTACTTC.

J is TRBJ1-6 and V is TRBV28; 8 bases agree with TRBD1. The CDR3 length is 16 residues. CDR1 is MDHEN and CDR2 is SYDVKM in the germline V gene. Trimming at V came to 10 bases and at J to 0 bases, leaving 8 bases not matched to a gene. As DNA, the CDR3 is TGTGCCATTACGGACAGGGCGAGCTCCTATAATTCACCCCTCCACTTT. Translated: CAITDRASSYNSPLHF.

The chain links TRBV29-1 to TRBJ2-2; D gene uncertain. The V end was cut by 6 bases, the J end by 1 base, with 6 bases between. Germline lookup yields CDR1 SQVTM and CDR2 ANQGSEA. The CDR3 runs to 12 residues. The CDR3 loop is CSVKKNTGELFF. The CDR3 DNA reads TGCAGCGTCAAAAAGAACACCGGGGAGCTGTTTTTT.

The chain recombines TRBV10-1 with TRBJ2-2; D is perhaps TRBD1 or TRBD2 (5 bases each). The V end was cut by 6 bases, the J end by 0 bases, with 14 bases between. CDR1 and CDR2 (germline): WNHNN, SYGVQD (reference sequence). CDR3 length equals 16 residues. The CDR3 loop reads CASSKGTYANTGELFF. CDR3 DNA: TGCGCCAGCAGCAAGGGGACGTACGCGAACACCGGGGAGCTGTTTTTT.

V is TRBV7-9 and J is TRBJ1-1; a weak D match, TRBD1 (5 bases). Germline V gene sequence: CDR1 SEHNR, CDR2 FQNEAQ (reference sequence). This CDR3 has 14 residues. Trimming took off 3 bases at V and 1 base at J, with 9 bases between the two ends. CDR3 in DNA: TGTGCCAGCAGCTTCATGGGGGGGAACACTGAAGCTTTCTTT. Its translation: CASSFMGGNTEAFF.